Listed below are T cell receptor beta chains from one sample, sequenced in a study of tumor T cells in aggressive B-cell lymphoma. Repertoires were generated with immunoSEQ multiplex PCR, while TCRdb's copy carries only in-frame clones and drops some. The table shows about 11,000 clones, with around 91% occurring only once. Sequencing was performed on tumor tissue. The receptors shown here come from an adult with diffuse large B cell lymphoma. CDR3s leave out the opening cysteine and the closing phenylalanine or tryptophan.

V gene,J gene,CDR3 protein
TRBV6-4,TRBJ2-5,AGIQPQETQY
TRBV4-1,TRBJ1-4,ASSGTGEKLF
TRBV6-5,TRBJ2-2,ASNQGSGSGELF
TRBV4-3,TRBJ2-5,ASSRQESETQY
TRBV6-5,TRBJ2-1,ASSYAGSYNEQF
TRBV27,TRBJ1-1,ASSLRQQGRGTEAF
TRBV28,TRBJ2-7,ASKSPDREYEQY
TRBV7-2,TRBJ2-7,ASSLAHQGVGEQY
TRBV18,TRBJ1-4,ASSPGLTNEKLF
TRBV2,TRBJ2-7,ASGGTGA
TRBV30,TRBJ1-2,AWSRARYGYT
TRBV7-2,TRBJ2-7,ASSLGGAVQYYEQY
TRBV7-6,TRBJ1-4,ASSLAFQGEKLF
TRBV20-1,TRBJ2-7,SASVNYEQY
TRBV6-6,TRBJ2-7,ASSYDGQLYEQY
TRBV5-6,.,ASSDAGTSYEQY
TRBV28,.,ASSLGGQGNDEQY
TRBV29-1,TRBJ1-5,SVVPGNNQPQH
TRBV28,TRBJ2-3,ASRIQRRVATDTQY
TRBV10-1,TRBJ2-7,ASGPPGLADGTYEQY
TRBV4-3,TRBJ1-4,ASSQVQGEKLF
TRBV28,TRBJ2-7,ASRGRRDSDYEQY
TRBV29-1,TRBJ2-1,SVLLANVPNEQF
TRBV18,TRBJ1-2,ASSRDRGNGYT
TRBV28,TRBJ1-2,ASSWYGLNYGYT
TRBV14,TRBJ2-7,ARLSLLGPRGEQY
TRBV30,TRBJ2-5,AWLGQGQETQY
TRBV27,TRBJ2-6,ASSPTGAGANVLT
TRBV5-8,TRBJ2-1,ASSPGTWAYNEQF
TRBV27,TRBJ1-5,ASSILKPQH
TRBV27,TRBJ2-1,ASSRTWEGNEQF
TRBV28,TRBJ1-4,ASSLERERGEKLF
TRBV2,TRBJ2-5,ARRDRDAQY
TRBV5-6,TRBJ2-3,ASSSRGTDTQY
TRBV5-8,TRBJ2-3,ASSLLGTSVVGDTQY
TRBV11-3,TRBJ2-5,ASSSGQQETQY
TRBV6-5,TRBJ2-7,ASSPGTPRDEQY
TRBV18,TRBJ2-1,ASSPLGSANEQF
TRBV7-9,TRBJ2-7,ASSLTGYEQY
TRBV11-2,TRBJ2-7,ASSLVSSVSYEQY
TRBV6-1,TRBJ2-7,ASTTTGSYEQY
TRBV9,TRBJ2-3,ASSPGTGVFADTQY
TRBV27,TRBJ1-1,ASRGVVDTEAF
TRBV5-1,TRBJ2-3,ASSWGTGKVADTQY
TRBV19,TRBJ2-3,ATEMWYTQY
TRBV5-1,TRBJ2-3,ASSSRLAGGPNTQY
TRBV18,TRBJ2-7,ASSPGPVYEQY
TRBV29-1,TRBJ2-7,SVSGGPYEQY
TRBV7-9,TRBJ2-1,ASSLVVRRRAGGRNEQF
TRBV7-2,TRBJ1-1,ASSFTGRTEAF
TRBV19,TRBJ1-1,ASSPGGDAF
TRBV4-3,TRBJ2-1,ASSQPGTTGLNEQF
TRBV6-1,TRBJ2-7,ASGGGFEQY
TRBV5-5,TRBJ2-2,ASSLAHRQTGELF
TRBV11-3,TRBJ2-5,ASSIAGGETQY
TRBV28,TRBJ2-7,ASSPGLVSGEQY